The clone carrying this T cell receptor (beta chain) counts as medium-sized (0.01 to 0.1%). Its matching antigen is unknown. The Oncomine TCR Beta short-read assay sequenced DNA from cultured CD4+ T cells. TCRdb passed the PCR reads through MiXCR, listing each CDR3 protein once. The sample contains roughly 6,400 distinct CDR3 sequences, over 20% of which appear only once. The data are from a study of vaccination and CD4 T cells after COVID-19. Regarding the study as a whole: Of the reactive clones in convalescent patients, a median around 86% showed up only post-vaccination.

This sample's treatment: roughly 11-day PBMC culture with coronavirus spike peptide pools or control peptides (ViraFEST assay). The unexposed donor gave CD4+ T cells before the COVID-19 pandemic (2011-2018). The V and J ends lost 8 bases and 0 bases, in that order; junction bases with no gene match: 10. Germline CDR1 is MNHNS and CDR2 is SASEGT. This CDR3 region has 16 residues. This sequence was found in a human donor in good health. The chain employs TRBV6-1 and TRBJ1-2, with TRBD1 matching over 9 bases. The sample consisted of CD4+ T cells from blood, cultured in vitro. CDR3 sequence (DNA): TGTGCCAGCGGGGGGACAGGGCGACTTGCTAACTATGGCTACACCTTC. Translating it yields CASGGTGRLANYGYTF.